The 2 T cell receptor beta chains given below trace back to one sample, sequenced in a study of beta chain features in type 1 diabetes. Expressed TCRB transcripts were sequenced, since all the RNA that had been isolated was reverse transcribed. Data came from immunoSEQ multiplex PCR; TCRdb stores just in-frame clones and leaves some out. The data hold over 500,000 clones, with around 16% observed a single time. Sequencing was performed on naive CD4+ T cells from blood. Receptors were obtained from a man in his late teens or twenties in good health.

The chain has TRBV10-3 and TRBJ2-1; TRBD1 matches at 8 bases. This CDR3 has 15 residues. Germline CDR1 is ENHRY and CDR2 is SYGVKD. V lost 8 bases and J lost 7; bases outside the gene matches: 13. Here the CDR3 DNA reads TGTGCCATCGCCACGGGCAGGGGGCCTTTAAATGAGCAGTTCTTC. Translation: CAIATGRGPLNEQFF.

In its sample, this clone was seen a few times. The gene calls are TRBV5-4 and TRBJ1-4, with 9 bases fitting TRBD1. Germline V gene sequence: CDR1 SGHNT, CDR2 YYREEE (reference sequence). The V segment lost 2 bases and the J segment 8 bases; nucleotides outside the gene matches: 4. This CDR3 has 14 amino acids. CDR3 coding DNA: TGTGCCAGCAGCTTACAGGGGGCCCCAGAAAAACTGTTTTTT. This codes for CASSLQGAPEKLFF. Using reference TRBV5-4 and TRBJ1-4 for the parts outside the CDR3, the full variable domain is ETGVTQSPTHLIKTRGQQVTLRCSSQSGHNTVSWYQQALGQGPQFIFQYYREEENGRGNFPPRFSGLQFPNYSSELNVNALELDDSALYLCASSLQGAPEKLFFGSGTQLSVL.